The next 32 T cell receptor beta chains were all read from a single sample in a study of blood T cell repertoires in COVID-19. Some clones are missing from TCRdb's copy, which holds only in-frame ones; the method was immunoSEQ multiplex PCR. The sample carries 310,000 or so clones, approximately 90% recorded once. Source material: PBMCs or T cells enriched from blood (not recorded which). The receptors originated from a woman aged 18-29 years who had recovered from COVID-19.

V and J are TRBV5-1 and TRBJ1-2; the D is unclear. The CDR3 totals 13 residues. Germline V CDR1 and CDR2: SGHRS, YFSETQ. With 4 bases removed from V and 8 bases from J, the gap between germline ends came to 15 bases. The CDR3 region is CASSPSQVYGYTF. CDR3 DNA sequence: TGCGCCAGCAGCCCCTCTCAGGTATACGGCTACACCTTC. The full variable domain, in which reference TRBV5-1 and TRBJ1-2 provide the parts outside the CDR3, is KAGVTQTPRYLIKTRGQQVTLSCSPISGHRSVSWYQQTPGQGLQFLFEYFSETQRNKGNFPGRFSGRQFSNSRSEMNVSTLELGDSALYLCASSPSQVYGYTFGSGTRLTVV.

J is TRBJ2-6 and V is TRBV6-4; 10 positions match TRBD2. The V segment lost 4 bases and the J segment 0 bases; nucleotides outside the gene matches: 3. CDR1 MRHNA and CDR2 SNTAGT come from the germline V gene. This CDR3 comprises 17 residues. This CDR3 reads CASSGTSGVSGANVLTF. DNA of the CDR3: TGTGCCAGCAGTGGGACTAGCGGAGTCTCTGGGGCCAACGTCCTGACTTTC.

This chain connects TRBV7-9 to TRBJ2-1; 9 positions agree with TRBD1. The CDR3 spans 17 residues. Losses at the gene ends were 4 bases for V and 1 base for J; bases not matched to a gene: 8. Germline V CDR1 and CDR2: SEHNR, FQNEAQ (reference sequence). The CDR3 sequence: CASSSPTGQGSYNEQFF. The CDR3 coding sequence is TGTGCCAGCAGCTCACCGACCGGACAGGGGTCCTACAATGAGCAGTTCTTC. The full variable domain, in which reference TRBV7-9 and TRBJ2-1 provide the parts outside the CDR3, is DTGVSQNPRHKITKRGQNVTFRCDPISEHNRLYWYRQTLGQGPEFLTYFQNEAQLEKSRLLSDRFSAERPKGSFSTLEIQRTEQGDSAMYLCASSSPTGQGSYNEQFFGPGTRLTVL.

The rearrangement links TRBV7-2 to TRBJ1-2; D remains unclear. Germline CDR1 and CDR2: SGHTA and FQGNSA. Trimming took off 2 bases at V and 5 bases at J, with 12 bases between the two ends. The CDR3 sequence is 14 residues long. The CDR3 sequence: CASSLRAAGYGYTF. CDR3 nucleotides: TGTGCCAGCAGCTTACGGGCGGCGGGGTATGGCTACACCTTC.

CDR3 sequence: CASRGGPENTEAFF. The CDR3 DNA sequence: TGCGCCAGCAGAGGAGGACCCGAGAACACTGAAGCTTTCTTT. This sequence joins TRBV5-1 and TRBJ1-1; D uncertain. This CDR3 has 14 amino acids. V was clipped by 5 bases and J by 1 base, with 12 bases between them. Germline CDR1 reads SGHRS; CDR2 reads YFSETQ.

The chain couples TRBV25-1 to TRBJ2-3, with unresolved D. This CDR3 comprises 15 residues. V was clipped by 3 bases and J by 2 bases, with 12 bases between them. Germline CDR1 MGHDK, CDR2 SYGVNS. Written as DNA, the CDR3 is TGTGCCAGCAGTGACTCCCTTATTAACACAGATACGCAGTATTTT. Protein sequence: CASSDSLINTDTQYF.

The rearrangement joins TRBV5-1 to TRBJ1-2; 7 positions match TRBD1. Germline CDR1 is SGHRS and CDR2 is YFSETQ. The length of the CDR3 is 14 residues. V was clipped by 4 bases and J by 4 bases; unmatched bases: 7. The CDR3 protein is CASSKDRQIYGYTF. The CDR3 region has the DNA TGCGCCAGCAGCAAGGACAGGCAAATCTATGGCTACACCTTC.

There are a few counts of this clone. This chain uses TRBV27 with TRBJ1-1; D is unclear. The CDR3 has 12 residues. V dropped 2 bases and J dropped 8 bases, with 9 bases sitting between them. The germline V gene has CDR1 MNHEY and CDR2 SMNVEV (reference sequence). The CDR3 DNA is TGTGCCAGCAGTTTAGGACTCAGCGAAGCTTTCTTT. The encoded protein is CASSLGLSEAFF.

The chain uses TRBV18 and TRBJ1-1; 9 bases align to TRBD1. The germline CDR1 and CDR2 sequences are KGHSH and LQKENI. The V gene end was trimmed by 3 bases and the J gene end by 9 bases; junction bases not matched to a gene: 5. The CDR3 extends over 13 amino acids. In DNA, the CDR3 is TGTGCCAGCTCACCTCGGACAGGGGATCAAGCTTTCTTT. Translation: CASSPRTGDQAFF. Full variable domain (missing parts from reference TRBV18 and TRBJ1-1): NAGVMQNPRHLVRRRGQEARLRCSPMKGHSHVYWYRQLPEEGLKFMVYLQKENIIDESGMPKERFSAEFPKEGPSILRIQQVVRGDSAAYFCASSPRTGDQAFFGQGTRLTVV.

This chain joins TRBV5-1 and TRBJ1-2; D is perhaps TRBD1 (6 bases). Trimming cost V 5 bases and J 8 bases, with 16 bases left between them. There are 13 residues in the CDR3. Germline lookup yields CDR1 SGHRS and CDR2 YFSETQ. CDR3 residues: CASRGGSEGGYTF. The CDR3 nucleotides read TGCGCCAGCAGAGGGGGATCCGAAGGAGGCTACACCTTC.

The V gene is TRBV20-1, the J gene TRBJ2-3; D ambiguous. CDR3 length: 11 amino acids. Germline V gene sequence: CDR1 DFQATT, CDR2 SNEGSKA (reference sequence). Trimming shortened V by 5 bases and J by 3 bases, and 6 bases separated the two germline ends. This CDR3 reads CSAPKTDTQYF. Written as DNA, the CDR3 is TGCAGTGCTCCAAAAACAGATACGCAGTATTTT.

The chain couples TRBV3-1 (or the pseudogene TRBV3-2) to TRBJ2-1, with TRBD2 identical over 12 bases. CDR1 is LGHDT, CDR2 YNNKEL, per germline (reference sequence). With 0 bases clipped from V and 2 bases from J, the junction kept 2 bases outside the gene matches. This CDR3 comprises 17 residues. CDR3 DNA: TGTGCCAGCAGCCAAGATACTAGCGGGGGGACCTACAATGAGCAGTTCTTC. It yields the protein CASSQDTSGGTYNEQFF.

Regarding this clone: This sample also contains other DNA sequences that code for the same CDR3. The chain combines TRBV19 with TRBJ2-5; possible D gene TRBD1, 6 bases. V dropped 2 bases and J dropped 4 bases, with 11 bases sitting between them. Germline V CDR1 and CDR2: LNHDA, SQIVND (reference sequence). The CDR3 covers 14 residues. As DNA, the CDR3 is TGTGCCAGTAGTATACCAGGGGCTCCAGAGACCCAGTACTTC. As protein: CASSIPGAPETQYF.

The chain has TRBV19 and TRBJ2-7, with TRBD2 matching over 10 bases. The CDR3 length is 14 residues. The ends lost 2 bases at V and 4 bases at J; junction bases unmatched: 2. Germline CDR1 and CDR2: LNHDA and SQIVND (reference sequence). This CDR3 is CASSILAGEYEQYF. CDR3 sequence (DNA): TGTGCCAGTAGTATACTAGCGGGAGAATACGAGCAGTACTTC.

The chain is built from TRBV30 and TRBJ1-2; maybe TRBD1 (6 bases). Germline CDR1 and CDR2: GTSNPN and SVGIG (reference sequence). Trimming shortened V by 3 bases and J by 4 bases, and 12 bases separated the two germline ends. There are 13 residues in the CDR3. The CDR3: CAWSLTGTYGYTF. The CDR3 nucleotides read TGTGCCTGGAGCCTAACAGGGACCTATGGCTACACCTTC.

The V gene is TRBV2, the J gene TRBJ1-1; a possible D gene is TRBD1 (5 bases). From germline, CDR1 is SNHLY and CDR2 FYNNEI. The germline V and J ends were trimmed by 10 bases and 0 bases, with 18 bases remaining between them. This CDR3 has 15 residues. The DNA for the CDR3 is TGTGCCAACACAGGCGACTCTACCCTGAACACTGAAGCTTTCTTT. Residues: CANTGDSTLNTEAFF.

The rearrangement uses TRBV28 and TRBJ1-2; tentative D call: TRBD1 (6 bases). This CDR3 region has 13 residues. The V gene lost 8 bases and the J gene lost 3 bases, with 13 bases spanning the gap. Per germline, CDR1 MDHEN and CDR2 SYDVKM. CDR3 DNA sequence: TGTGCCAGCGGCCGGGACACCCACTATGGCTACACCTTC. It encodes CASGRDTHYGYTF.

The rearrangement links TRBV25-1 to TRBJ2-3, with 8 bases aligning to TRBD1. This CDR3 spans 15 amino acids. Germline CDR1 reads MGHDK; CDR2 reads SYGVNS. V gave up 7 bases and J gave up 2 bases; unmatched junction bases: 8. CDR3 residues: CASTRQGLITDTQYF. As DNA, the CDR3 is TGTGCCAGCACCCGACAGGGGTTGATCACAGATACGCAGTATTTT.

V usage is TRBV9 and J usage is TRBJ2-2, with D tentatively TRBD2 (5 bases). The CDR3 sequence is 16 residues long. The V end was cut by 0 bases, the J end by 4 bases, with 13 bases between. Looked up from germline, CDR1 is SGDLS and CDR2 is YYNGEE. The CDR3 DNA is TGTGCCAGCAGCGTAGACCCAGCGGCCTTCACCGGGGAGCTGTTTTTT. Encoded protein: CASSVDPAAFTGELFF.

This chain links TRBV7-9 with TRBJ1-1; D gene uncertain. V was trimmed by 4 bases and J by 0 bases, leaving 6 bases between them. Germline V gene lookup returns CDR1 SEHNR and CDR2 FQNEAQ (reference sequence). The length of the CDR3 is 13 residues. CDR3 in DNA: TGTGCCAGCAGCTATACACTGAACACTGAAGCTTTCTTT. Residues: CASSYTLNTEAFF.

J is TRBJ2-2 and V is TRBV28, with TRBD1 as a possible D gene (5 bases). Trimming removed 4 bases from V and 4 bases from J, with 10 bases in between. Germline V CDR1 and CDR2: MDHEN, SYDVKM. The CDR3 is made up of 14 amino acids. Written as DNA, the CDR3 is TGTGCCAGCAGTTCTAGGGGCCTCACCGGGGAGCTGTTTTTT. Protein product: CASSSRGLTGELFF.

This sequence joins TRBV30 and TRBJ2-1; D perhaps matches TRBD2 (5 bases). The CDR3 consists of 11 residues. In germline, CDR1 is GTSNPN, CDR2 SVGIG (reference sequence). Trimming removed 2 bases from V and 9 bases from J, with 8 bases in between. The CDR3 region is CAWSREPEQFF. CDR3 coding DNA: TGTGCCTGGAGTAGGGAGCCTGAGCAGTTCTTC.

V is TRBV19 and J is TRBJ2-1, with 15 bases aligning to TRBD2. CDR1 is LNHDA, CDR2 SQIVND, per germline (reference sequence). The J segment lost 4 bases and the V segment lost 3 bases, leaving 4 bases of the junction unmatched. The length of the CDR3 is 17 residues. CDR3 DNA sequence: TGTGCCAGTAGTATCGGGACTAGCGGGGGGAGTTACAATGAGCAGTTCTTC. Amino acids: CASSIGTSGGSYNEQFF. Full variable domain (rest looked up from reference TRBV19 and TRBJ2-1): DGGITQSPKYLFRKEGQNVTLSCEQNLNHDAMYWYRQDPGQGLRLIYYSQIVNDFQKGDIAEGYSVSREKKESFPLTVTSAQKNPTAFYLCASSIGTSGGSYNEQFFGPGTRLTVL.

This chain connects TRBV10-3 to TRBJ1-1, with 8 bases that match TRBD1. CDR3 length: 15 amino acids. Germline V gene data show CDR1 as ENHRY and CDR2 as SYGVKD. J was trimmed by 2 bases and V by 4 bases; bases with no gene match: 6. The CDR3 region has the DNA TGTGCCATCAGTGTGAAGACAGGGGAAAACACTGAAGCTTTCTTT. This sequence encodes CAISVKTGENTEAFF.

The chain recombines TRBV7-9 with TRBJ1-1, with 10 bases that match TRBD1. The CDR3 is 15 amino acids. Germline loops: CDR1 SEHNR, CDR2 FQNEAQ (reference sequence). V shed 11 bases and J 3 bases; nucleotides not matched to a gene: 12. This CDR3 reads CAGHGTGASYTEAFF. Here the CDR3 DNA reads TGTGCCGGGCACGGGACAGGGGCCTCCTACACTGAAGCTTTCTTT.

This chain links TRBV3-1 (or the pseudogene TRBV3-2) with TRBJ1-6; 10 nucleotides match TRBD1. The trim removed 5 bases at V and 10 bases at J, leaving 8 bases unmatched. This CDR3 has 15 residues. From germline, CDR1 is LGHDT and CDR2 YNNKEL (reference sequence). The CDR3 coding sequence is TGTGCCAGCAGCAGCCGCGGGACAGGGGTATCACCCCTCCACTTT. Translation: CASSSRGTGVSPLHF.

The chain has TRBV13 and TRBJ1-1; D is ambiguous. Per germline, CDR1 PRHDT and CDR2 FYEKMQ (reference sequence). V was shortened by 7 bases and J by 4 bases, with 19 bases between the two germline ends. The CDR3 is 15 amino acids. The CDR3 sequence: CASTIMAGGGTEAFF. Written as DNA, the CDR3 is TGTGCCAGCACCATTATGGCCGGAGGCGGCACTGAAGCTTTCTTT.

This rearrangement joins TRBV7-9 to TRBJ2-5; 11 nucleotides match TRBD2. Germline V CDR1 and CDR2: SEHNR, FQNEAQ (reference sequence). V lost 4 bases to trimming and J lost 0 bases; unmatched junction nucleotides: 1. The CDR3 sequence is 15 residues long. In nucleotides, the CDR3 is TGTGCCAGCAGCTGGACTAGCGGGTACCAAGAGACCCAGTACTTC. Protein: CASSWTSGYQETQYF.

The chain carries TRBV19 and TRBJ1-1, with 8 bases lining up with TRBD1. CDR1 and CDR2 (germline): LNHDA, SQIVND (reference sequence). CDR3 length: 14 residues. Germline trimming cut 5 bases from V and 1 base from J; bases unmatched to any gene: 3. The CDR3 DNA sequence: TGTGCCAGTAGTGTAACAGGGGGGAACACTGAAGCTTTCTTT. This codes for CASSVTGGNTEAFF.

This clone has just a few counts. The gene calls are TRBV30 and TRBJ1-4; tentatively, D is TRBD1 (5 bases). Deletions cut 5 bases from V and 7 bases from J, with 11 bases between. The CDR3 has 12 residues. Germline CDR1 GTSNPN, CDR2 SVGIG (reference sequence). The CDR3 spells CAWQGLGEKLFF. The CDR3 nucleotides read TGTGCCTGGCAGGGATTGGGTGAAAAACTGTTTTTT.

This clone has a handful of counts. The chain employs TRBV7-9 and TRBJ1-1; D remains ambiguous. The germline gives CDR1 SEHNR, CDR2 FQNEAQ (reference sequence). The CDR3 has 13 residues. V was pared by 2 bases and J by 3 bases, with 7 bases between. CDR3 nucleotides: TGTGCCAGCAGCTTACAGGTAGACACTGAAGCTTTCTTT. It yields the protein CASSLQVDTEAFF.

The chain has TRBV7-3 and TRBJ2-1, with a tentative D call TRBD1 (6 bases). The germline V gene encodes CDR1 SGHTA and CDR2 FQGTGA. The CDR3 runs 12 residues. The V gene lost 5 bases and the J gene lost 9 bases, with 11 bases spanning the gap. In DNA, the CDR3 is TGTGCCAGCAGCCCACCCAGGGGTGAGCAGTTCTTC. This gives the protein CASSPPRGEQFF.